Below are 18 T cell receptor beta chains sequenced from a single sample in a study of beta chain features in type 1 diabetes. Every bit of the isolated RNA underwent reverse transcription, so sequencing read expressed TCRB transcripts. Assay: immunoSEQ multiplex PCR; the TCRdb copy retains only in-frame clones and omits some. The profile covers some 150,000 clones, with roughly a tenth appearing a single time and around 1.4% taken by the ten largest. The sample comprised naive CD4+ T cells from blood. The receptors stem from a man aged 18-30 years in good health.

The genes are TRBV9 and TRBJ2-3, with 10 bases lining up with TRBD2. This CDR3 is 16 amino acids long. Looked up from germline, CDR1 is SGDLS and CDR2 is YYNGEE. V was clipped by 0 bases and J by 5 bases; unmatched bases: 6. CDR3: CASSVGASGGIDTQYF. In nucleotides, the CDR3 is TGTGCCAGCAGCGTAGGAGCTAGCGGGGGTATAGATACGCAGTATTTT.

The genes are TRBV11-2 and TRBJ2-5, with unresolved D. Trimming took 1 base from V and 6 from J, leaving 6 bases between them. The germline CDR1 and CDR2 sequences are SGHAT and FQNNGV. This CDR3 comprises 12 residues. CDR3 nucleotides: TGTGCCAGCAGCTTAGTAGAACAGACCCAGTACTTC. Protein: CASSLVEQTQYF.

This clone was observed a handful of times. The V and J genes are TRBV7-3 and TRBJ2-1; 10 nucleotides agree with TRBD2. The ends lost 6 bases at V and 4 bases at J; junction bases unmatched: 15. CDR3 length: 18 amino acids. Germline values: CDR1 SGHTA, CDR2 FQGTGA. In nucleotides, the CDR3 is TGTGCCAGCAGTAAGAGTGGGGACTTAGCGGGGGGTTACAATGAGCAGTTCTTC. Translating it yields CASSKSGDLAGGYNEQFF.

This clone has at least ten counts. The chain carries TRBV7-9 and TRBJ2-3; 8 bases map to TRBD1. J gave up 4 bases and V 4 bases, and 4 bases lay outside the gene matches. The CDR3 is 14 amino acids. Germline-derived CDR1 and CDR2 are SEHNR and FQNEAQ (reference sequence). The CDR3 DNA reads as TGTGCCAGCAGCTGGTCACAGGGGGCAGATACGCAGTATTTT. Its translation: CASSWSQGADTQYF.

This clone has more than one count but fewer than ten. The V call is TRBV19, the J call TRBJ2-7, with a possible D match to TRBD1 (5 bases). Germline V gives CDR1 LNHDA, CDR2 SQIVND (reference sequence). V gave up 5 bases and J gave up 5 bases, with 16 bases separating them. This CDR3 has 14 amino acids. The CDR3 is CASSLGWQGDEQYF. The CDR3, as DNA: TGTGCCAGTAGTCTCGGTTGGCAGGGTGACGAGCAGTACTTC.

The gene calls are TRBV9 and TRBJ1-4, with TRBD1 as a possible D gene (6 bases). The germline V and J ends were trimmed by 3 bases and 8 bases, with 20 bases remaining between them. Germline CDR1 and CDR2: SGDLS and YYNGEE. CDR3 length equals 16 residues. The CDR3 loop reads CASSELGQGGYEKLFF. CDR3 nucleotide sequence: TGTGCCAGCAGCGAACTCGGTCAAGGGGGTTACGAAAAACTGTTTTTT.

This CDR3 reads CASSLGTGGNTGELFF. The CDR3 coding sequence is TGTGCCAGCAGTTTGGGGACAGGGGGTAACACCGGGGAGCTGTTTTTT. This chain joins TRBV27 and TRBJ2-2; 11 bases fit TRBD1. CDR3 length: 16 amino acids. J gave up 2 bases and V 3 bases, and 2 bases lay outside the gene matches. The germline V gene has CDR1 MNHEY and CDR2 SMNVEV (reference sequence).

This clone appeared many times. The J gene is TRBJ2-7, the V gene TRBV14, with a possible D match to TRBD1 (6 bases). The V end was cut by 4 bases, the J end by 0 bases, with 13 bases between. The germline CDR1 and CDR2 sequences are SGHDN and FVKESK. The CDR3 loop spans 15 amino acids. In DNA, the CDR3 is TGTGCCAGCAGCCGACTTGACAGGAGCTCCTACGAGCAGTACTTC. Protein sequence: CASSRLDRSSYEQYF.

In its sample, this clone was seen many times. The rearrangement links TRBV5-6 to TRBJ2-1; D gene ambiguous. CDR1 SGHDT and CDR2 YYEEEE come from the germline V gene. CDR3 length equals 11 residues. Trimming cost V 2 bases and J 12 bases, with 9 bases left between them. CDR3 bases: TGTGCCAGCAGCTTACGCGGCGTGCAGTTCTTC. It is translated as CASSLRGVQFF.

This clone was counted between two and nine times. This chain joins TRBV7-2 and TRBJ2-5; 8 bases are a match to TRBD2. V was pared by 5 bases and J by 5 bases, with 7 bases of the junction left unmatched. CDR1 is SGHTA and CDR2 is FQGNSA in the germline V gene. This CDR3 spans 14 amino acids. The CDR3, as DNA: TGTGCCAGCAGCACCGGGGGGGAGGAGGAGACCCAGTACTTC. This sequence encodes CASSTGGEEETQYF.

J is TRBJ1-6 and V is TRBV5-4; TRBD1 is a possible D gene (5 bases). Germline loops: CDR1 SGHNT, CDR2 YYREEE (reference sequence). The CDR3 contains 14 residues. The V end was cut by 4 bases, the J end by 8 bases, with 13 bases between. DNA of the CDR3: TGTGCCAGCAGCCTCGACAGAATCGATTCACCCCTCCACTTT. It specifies CASSLDRIDSPLHF.

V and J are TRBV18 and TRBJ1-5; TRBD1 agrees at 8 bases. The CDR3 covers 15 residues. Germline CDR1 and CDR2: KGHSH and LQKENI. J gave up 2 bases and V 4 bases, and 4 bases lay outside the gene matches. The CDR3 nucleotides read TGTGCCAGCTCACGGCTACAGGGGGGCAATCAGCCCCAGCATTTT. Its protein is CASSRLQGGNQPQHF.

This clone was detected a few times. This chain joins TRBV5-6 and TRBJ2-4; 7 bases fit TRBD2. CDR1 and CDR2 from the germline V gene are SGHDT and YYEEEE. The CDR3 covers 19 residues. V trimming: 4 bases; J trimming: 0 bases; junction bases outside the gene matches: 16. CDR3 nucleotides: TGTGCCAGCAGCAGGACTGCGGGGGTGACCTCACTAGCCAAAAACATTCAGTACTTC. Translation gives CASSRTAGVTSLAKNIQYF. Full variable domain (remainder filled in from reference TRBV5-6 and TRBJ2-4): DAGVTQSPTHLIKTRGQQVTLRCSPKSGHDTVSWYQQALGQGPQFIFQYYEEEERQRGNFPDRFSGHQFPNYSSELNVNALLLGDSALYLCASSRTAGVTSLAKNIQYFGAGTRLSVL.

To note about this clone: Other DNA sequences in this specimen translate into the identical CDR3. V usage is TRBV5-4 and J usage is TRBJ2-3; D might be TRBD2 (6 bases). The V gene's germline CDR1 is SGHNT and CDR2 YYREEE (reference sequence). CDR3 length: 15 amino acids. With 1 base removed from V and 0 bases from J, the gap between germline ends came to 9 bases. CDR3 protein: CASSLHGGSTDTQYF. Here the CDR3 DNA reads TGTGCCAGCAGCTTGCATGGAGGGAGCACAGATACGCAGTATTTT.

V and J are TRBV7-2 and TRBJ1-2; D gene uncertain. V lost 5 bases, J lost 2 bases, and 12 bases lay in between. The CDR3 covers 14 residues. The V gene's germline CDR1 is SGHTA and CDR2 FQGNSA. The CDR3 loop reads CASSLYEGNYGYTF. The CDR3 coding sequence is TGTGCCAGCAGCCTCTATGAGGGAAACTATGGCTACACCTTC.

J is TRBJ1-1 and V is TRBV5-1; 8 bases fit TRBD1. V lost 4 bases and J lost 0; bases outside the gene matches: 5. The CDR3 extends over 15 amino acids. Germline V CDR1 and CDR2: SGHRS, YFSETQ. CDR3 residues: CASSHGDRMNTEAFF. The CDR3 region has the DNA TGCGCCAGCAGCCACGGGGACAGGATGAACACTGAAGCTTTCTTT.

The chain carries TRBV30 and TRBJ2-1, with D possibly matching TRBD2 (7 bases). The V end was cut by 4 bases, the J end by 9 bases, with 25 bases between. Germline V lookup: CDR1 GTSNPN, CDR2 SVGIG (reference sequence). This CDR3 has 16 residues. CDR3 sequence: CAWMVLGGGPHSEQFF. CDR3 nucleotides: TGTGCCTGGATGGTGTTGGGGGGGGGCCCGCACAGTGAGCAGTTCTTC. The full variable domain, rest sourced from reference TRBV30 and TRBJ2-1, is SQTIHQWPATLVQPVGSPLSLECTVEGTSNPNLYWYRQAAGRGLQLLFYSVGIGQISSEVPQNLSASRPQDRQFILSSKKLLLSDSGFYLCAWMVLGGGPHSEQFFGPGTRLTVL.

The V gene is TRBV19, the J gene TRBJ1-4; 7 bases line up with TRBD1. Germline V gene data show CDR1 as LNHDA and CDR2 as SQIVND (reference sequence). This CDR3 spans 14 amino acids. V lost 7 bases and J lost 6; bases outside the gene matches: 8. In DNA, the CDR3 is TGTGCCAGTAAGGACAGGCCAGGAGATGAAAAACTGTTTTTT. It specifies CASKDRPGDEKLFF. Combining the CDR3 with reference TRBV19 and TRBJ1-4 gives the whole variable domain DGGITQSPKYLFRKEGQNVTLSCEQNLNHDAMYWYRQDPGQGLRLIYYSQIVNDFQKGDIAEGYSVSREKKESFPLTVTSAQKNPTAFYLCASKDRPGDEKLFFGSGTQLSVL.